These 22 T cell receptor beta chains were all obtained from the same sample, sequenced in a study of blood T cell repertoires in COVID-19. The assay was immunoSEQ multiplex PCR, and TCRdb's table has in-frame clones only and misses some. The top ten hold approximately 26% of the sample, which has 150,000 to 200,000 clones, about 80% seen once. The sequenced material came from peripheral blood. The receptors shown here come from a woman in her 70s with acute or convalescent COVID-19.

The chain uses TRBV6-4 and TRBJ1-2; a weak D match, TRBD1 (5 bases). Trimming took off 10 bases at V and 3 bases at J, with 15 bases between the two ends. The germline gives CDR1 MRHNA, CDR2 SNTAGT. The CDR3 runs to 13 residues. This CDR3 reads CATKKGRDYGYTF. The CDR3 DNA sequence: TGTGCCACAAAAAAGGGCAGGGACTATGGCTACACCTTC.

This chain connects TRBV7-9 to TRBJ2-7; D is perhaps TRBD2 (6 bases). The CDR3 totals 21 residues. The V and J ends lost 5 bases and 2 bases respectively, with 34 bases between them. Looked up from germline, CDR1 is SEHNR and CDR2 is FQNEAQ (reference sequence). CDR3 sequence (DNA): TGTGCCAGCAGCAGGTCTAGCGTTGGGCCCACCTCCGGGTTCCTCACCTACGAGCAGTACTTC. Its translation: CASSRSSVGPTSGFLTYEQYF.

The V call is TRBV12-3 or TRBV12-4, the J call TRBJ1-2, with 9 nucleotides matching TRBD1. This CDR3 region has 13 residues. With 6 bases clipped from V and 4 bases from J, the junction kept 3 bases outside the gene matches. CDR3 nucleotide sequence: TGTGCCAGCAGACTGACAGGGGGCTATGGCTACACCTTC. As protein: CASRLTGGYGYTF.

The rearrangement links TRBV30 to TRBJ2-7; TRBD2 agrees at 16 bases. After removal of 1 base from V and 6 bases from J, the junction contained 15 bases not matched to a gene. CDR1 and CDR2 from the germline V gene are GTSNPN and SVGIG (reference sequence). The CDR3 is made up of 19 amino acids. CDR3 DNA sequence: TGTGCCTGGAGTGCTTACCGGGGACTAGCGGGAGGGCTAATTCCCGAGCAGTACTTC. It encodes CAWSAYRGLAGGLIPEQYF.

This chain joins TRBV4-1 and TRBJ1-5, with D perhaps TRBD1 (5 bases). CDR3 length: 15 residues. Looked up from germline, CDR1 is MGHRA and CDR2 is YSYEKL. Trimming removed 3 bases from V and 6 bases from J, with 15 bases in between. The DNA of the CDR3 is TGCGCCAGCAGCCAGGGGTTGAGGGGAGGTCAGCCCCAGCATTTT. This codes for CASSQGLRGGQPQHF.

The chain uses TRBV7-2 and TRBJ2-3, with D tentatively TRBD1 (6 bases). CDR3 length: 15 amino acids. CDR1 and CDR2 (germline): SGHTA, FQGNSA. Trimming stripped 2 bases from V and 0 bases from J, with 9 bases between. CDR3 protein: CASSLQQGSTDTQYF. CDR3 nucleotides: TGTGCCAGCAGCTTACAACAGGGCAGCACAGATACGCAGTATTTT.

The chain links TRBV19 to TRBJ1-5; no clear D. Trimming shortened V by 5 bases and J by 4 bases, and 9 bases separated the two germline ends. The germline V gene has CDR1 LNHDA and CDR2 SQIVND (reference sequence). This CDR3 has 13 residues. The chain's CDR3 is CASSPGTNQPQHF. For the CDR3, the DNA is TGTGCCAGTAGTCCAGGCACGAATCAGCCCCAGCATTTT.

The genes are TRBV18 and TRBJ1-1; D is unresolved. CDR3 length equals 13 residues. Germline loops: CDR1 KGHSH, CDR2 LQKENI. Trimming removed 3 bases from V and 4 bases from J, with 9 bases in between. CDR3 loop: CASSPDPGTEAFF. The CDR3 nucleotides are TGTGCCAGCTCACCCGACCCGGGCACTGAAGCTTTCTTT.

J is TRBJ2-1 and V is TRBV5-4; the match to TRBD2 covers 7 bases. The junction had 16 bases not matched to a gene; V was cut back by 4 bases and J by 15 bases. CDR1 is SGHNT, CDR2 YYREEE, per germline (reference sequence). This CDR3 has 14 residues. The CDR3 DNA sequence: TGTGCCAGCAGCCCAGACACCGGACTAGGCTCTCGGTTCTTC. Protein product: CASSPDTGLGSRFF.

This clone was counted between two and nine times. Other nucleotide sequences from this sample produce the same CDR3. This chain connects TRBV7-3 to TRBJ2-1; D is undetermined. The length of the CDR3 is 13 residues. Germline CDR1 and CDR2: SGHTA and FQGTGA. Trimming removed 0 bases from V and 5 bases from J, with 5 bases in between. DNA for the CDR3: TGTGCCAGCAGCTTAACCCGGGACAATGAGCAGTTCTTC. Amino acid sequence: CASSLTRDNEQFF.

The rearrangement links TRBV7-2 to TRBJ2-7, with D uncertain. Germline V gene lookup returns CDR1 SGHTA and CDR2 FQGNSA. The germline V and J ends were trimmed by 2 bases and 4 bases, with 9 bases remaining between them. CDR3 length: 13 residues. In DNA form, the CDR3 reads TGTGCCAGCAGCTTACTGTTCCCTTACGAGCAGTACTTC. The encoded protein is CASSLLFPYEQYF.

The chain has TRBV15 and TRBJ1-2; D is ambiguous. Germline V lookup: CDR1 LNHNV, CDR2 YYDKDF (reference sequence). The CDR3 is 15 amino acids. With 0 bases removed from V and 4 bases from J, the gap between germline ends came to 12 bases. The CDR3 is CATSREMEKVYGYTF. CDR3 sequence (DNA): TGTGCCACCAGCAGAGAGATGGAGAAAGTCTATGGCTACACCTTC. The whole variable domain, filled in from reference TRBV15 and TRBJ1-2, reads DAMVIQNPRYQVTQFGKPVTLSCSQTLNHNVMYWYQQKSSQAPKLLFHYYDKDFNNEADTPDNFQSRRPNTSFCFLDIRSPGLGDTAMYLCATSREMEKVYGYTFGSGTRLTVV.

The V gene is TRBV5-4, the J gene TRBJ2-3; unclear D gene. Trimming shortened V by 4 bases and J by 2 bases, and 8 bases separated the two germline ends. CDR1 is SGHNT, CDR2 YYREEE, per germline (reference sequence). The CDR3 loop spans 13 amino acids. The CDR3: CASSRELTDTQYF. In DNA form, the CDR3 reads TGTGCCAGCAGCCGCGAACTCACAGATACGCAGTATTTT.

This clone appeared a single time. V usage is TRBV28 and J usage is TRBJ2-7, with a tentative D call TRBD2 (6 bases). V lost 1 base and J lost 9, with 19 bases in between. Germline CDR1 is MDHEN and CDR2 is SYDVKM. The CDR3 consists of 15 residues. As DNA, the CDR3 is TGTGCCAGCAGTTTATTGCGGGTCCCCGGGGGAGGGCAGTACTTC. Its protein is CASSLLRVPGGGQYF.

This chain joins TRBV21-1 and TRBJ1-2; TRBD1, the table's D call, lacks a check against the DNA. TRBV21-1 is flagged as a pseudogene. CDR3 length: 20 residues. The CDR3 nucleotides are TGTGCCAGCAGCAAAGGGAAAAAAAGCCCCAGGGAAGGGAATAACTATGGCTACACCTTC. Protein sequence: CASSKGKKSPREGNNYGYTF.

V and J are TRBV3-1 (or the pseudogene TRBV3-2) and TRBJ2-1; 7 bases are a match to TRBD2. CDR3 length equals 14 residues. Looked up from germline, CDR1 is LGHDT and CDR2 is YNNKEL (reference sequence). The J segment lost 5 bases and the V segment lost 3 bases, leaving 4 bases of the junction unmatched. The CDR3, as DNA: TGTGCCAGCAGCCAGGTGCTAGCGGACAATGAGCAGTTCTTC. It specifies CASSQVLADNEQFF.

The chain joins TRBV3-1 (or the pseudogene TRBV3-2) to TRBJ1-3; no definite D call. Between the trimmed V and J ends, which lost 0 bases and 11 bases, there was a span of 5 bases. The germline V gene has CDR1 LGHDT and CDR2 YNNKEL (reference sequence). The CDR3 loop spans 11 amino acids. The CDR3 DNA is TGTGCCAGCAGCCAAGATCTCCCCATATATTTT. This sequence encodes CASSQDLPIYF.

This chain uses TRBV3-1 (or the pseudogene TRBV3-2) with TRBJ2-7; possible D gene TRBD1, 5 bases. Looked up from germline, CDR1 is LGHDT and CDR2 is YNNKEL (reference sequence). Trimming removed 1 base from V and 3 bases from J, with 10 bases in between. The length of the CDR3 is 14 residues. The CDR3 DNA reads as TGTGCCAGCAGCCAAGCCCCAGGACACTACGAGCAGTACTTC. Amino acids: CASSQAPGHYEQYF.

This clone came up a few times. CDR3 residues: CASRETSGSYNEQFF. CDR3 DNA: TGTGCCAGCAGAGAAACTAGCGGCTCCTACAATGAGCAGTTCTTC. The chain is built from TRBV27 and TRBJ2-1; TRBD2 matches 8 bases. With V trimmed by 6 bases and J by 0 bases, 4 bases remained unmatched. The CDR3 length is 15 residues. Per germline, CDR1 MNHEY and CDR2 SMNVEV (reference sequence).

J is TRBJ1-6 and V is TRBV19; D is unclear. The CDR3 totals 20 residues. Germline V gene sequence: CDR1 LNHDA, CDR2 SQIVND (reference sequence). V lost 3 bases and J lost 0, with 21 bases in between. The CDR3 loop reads CASSISVIDRGSSYNSPLHF. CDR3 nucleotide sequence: TGTGCCAGTAGTATTTCCGTTATCGACCGCGGAAGCTCCTATAATTCACCCCTCCACTTT.

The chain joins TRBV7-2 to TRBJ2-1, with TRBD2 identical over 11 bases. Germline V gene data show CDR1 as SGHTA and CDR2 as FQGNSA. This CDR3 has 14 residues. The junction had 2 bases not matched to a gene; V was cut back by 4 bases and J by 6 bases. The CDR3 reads CASSSSGRSNEQFF. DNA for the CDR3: TGTGCCAGCAGCTCTAGCGGGAGGTCCAATGAGCAGTTCTTC.

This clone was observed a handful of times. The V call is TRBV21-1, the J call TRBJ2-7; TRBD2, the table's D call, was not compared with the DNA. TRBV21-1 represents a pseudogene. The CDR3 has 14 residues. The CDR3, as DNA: TGTGCCAGCAGCAAAGCCGGGATGAAGTACGAGCAGTACTTC. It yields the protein CASSKAGMKYEQYF.